The 31 T cell receptor beta chains below come from one sample, sequenced in a study of blood T cell repertoires in COVID-19. Some clones are missing from TCRdb's copy, which holds only in-frame ones; the method was immunoSEQ multiplex PCR. The data contain over 150,000 clones, around 90% of them singletons. The sample consisted of peripheral blood. The receptors were sampled from a man aged 50 to 59 with acute or convalescent COVID-19.

The gene calls are TRBV7-9 and TRBJ1-3; tentatively, D is TRBD1 (5 bases). Germline assignment: CDR1 SEHNR and CDR2 FQNEAQ (reference sequence). The CDR3 has 17 amino acids. Trimming removed 3 bases from V and 3 bases from J, with 18 bases in between. Here the CDR3 reads CASSFPKSDSHGNTIYF. As DNA, the CDR3 is TGTGCCAGCAGCTTTCCGAAATCCGACAGCCATGGAAACACCATATATTTT.

In this sample, this clone turned up once. The CDR3 sequence: CASSEWDTPEAFF. The CDR3 region has the DNA TGTGCCAGCAGTGAATGGGACACCCCTGAAGCTTTCTTT. The genes are TRBV25-1 and TRBJ1-1, with a possible D match to TRBD1 (6 bases). Germline V CDR1 and CDR2: MGHDK, SYGVNS. The V gene lost 1 base and the J gene lost 6 bases, with 9 bases spanning the gap. The CDR3 consists of 13 residues.

The CDR3 DNA is TGTGCCAGCAGTTTAACTAGCACCCAAGAGACCCAGTACTTC. Its protein is CASSLTSTQETQYF. This sequence joins TRBV28 and TRBJ2-5; D is perhaps TRBD2 (6 bases). Per germline, CDR1 MDHEN and CDR2 SYDVKM. V was trimmed by 2 bases and J by 1 base, leaving 8 bases between them. The length of the CDR3 is 14 residues.

J is TRBJ2-3 and V is TRBV5-4; TRBD1 is a possible D gene (5 bases). This CDR3 contains 16 residues. The V gene lost 0 bases and the J gene lost 4 bases, with 15 bases spanning the gap. CDR1 is SGHNT and CDR2 is YYREEE in the germline V gene (reference sequence). CDR3 amino acids: CASSLVDSRRPDTQYF. The DNA of the CDR3 is TGTGCCAGCAGCTTGGTAGACAGCCGGCGGCCAGATACGCAGTATTTT.

The J gene is TRBJ2-1, the V gene TRBV28; TRBD2 might be the D (6 bases). This CDR3 is 18 amino acids long. Trimming took 4 bases from V and 7 from J, leaving 26 bases between them. Germline assignment: CDR1 MDHEN and CDR2 SYDVKM. In nucleotides, the CDR3 is TGTGCCAGCAGTTCTCCCGGGACGGGAGCCCCTTCGCGGAATGAGCAGTTCTTC. Encoded protein: CASSSPGTGAPSRNEQFF.

V is TRBV27 and J is TRBJ2-2; D might be TRBD1 (6 bases). The CDR3 has 17 residues. CDR1 MNHEY and CDR2 SMNVEV come from the germline V gene (reference sequence). Trimming took off 0 bases at V and 4 bases at J, with 15 bases between the two ends. The CDR3 coding sequence is TGTGCCAGCAGTTTATCGTGGGCAGGGGCCGGCACCGGGGAGCTGTTTTTT. Its translation: CASSLSWAGAGTGELFF.

The chain is built from TRBV2 and TRBJ1-2; D is unresolved. Per germline, CDR1 SNHLY and CDR2 FYNNEI. Between the trimmed V and J ends, which lost 1 base and 2 bases, there was a span of 11 bases. CDR3 length: 15 amino acids. CDR3 residues: CASSEGTGGNYGYTF. The CDR3 nucleotides read TGTGCCAGCAGTGAAGGGACGGGAGGCAACTATGGCTACACCTTC.

The chain uses TRBV6-5 and TRBJ1-1; 8 bases agree with TRBD1. The CDR3 runs 13 residues. The V gene's germline CDR1 is MNHEY and CDR2 SVGAGI. V shed 6 bases, J shed 6 bases, and the junction held 6 bases outside the gene matches. This chain's CDR3 is CASSGQGGSEAFF. The CDR3 nucleotides are TGTGCCAGCAGCGGACAGGGAGGTTCTGAAGCTTTCTTT.

The rearrangement uses TRBV7-2 and TRBJ2-2; D may be TRBD1 (5 bases). CDR3 length: 13 amino acids. V lost 5 bases, J lost 6 bases, and 10 bases lay in between. Per germline, CDR1 SGHTA and CDR2 FQGNSA. Here the CDR3 DNA reads TGTGCCAGCAGCCGCCAGGGCCCCGGGGAGCTGTTTTTT. Protein sequence: CASSRQGPGELFF.

The CDR3 sequence: CASSPGWENTEAFF. Here the CDR3 DNA reads TGTGCCAGCAGTCCGGGGTGGGAGAACACTGAAGCTTTCTTT. The chain recombines TRBV28 with TRBJ1-1, with D uncertain. CDR1 is MDHEN, CDR2 SYDVKM, per germline. The V end was cut by 5 bases, the J end by 1 base, with 11 bases between. The CDR3 is 14 residues long.

This clone showed up just a few times. This chain uses TRBV27 with TRBJ2-7; TRBD2 matches 11 bases. Germline trimming cut 5 bases from V and 1 base from J; bases unmatched to any gene: 4. CDR3 size: 15 residues. CDR1 MNHEY and CDR2 SMNVEV come from the germline V gene (reference sequence). CDR3 coding DNA: TGTGCCAGCAGTCCGAGACTAGCGGGATCCTACGAGCAGTACTTC. Translation gives CASSPRLAGSYEQYF.

This chain connects TRBV7-9 to TRBJ1-2, with D perhaps TRBD1 (6 bases). V dropped 5 bases and J dropped 4 bases, with 23 bases sitting between them. The CDR3 is made up of 17 amino acids. In germline, CDR1 is SEHNR, CDR2 FQNEAQ (reference sequence). The CDR3 DNA follows: TGTGCCAGCAGCAACCGGGACAAAAAGAAACTTAGCTATGGCTACACCTTC. The encoded protein is CASSNRDKKKLSYGYTF.

The chain recombines TRBV7-2 with TRBJ1-6; D remains unclear. V lost 0 bases and J 7 bases, leaving 10 bases between the germline ends. Germline CDR1 SGHTA, CDR2 FQGNSA. This CDR3 spans 15 amino acids. In DNA, the CDR3 is TGTGCCAGCAGCTTAGCCGGGGTTGGCAATTCACCCCTCCACTTT. It is translated as CASSLAGVGNSPLHF.

The rearrangement joins TRBV28 to TRBJ1-1; 7 nucleotides agree with TRBD1. With V trimmed by 4 bases and J by 4 bases, 12 bases remained unmatched. This CDR3 comprises 16 residues. Looked up from germline, CDR1 is MDHEN and CDR2 is SYDVKM. CDR3: CASSSTVGGFGTEAFF. CDR3 nucleotides: TGTGCCAGCAGTTCTACCGTAGGGGGCTTCGGCACTGAAGCTTTCTTT.

The chain combines TRBV9 with TRBJ2-2, with TRBD1 matching over 9 bases. Looked up from germline, CDR1 is SGDLS and CDR2 is YYNGEE. J lost 8 bases, V lost 2 bases, and 7 bases had no gene match. This CDR3 has 15 residues. This CDR3 is CASSVGTGNQGELFF. In nucleotides, the CDR3 is TGTGCCAGCAGCGTCGGGACAGGGAATCAAGGGGAGCTGTTTTTT.

This chain links TRBV5-8 with TRBJ2-3; D perhaps matches TRBD2 (6 bases). Germline lookup yields CDR1 SGHTS and CDR2 YDEGEE. The CDR3 has 14 residues. The V and J ends lost 1 base and 4 bases respectively, with 10 bases between them. The CDR3 loop is CASSLQRAADTQYF. The CDR3 nucleotides read TGTGCCAGCAGCTTGCAGCGGGCGGCAGATACGCAGTATTTT.

V gene TRBV19 combines with J gene TRBJ2-2, with D tentatively TRBD2 (6 bases). V lost 4 bases and J lost 6, with 12 bases in between. Germline V gene data show CDR1 as LNHDA and CDR2 as SQIVND (reference sequence). CDR3 size: 14 residues. CDR3 sequence: CASSTTGGAGELFF. CDR3 DNA: TGTGCCAGTAGTACGACTGGAGGGGCCGGGGAGCTGTTTTTT.

This chain joins TRBV19 and TRBJ1-5; 11 nucleotides align to TRBD1. V was clipped by 3 bases and J by 7 bases; unmatched bases: 8. CDR1 and CDR2 from the germline V gene are LNHDA and SQIVND (reference sequence). This CDR3 spans 16 amino acids. CDR3 protein: CASSIRTGGPTQPQHF. CDR3 nucleotide sequence: TGTGCCAGTAGTATCCGGACAGGGGGCCCCACCCAGCCCCAGCATTTT.

This chain connects TRBV7-9 to TRBJ2-1, with 9 bases identical to TRBD2. V gave up 1 base and J gave up 4 bases; unmatched junction bases: 5. The CDR3 is 16 residues long. CDR1 and CDR2 from the germline V gene are SEHNR and FQNEAQ (reference sequence). This CDR3 is CASSLGRTSVYNEQFF. The CDR3, as DNA: TGTGCCAGCAGCTTAGGAAGGACTAGCGTATACAATGAGCAGTTCTTC.

The chain joins TRBV28 to TRBJ2-2; D may be TRBD2 (7 bases). In germline, CDR1 is MDHEN, CDR2 SYDVKM. The V and J ends lost 5 bases and 0 bases respectively, with 10 bases between them. The CDR3 contains 15 residues. The CDR3 DNA follows: TGTGCCAGCAGTCGGGGGGCTTCGAACACCGGGGAGCTGTTTTTT. As protein: CASSRGASNTGELFF.

The chain carries TRBV11-1 and TRBJ2-1; TRBD2 aligns across 12 bases. Germline loops: CDR1 SGHAT, CDR2 FQDESV (reference sequence). This CDR3 has 16 residues. Trimming took 5 bases from V and 9 from J; bases not matched to a gene: 11. In DNA form, the CDR3 reads TGTGCCAGCAGCCCCGAGACTAGCGGGAGTGTTTTTGAGCAGTTCTTC. Translation gives CASSPETSGSVFEQFF.

The chain joins TRBV6-1 to TRBJ2-4; tentative D call: TRBD1 (7 bases). Deletions cut 0 bases from V and 8 bases from J, with 29 bases between. The CDR3 has 20 residues. Germline loops: CDR1 MNHNS, CDR2 SASEGT. The CDR3 DNA is TGTGCCAGCAGTGAAGCGCCTGGGGGGTTGTTGGGACAGCCTTGGGACATTCAGTACTTC. Translation: CASSEAPGGLLGQPWDIQYF.

J is TRBJ2-7 and V is TRBV6-1; no clear D gene. The germline V gene has CDR1 MNHNS and CDR2 SASEGT. The CDR3 has 13 amino acids. The V gene lost 2 bases and the J gene lost 2 bases, with 7 bases spanning the gap. Here the CDR3 DNA reads TGTGCCAGCAGTGAATGGAGTCCCTACGAGCAGTACGTC. This encodes CASSEWSPYEQYV.

The chain carries TRBV5-5 and TRBJ1-2; 12 positions agree with TRBD1. The CDR3 sequence is 18 residues long. J gave up 5 bases and V 3 bases, and 14 bases lay outside the gene matches. CDR1 and CDR2 (germline): SGHKS, YYEKEE (reference sequence). In nucleotides, the CDR3 is TGTGCCAGCAGCTGGGCTGCTGATGGGACAGGGGGCGCGTATGGCTACACCTTC. The encoded protein is CASSWAADGTGGAYGYTF.

This chain uses TRBV5-1 with TRBJ1-3; 7 bases are a match to TRBD1. Germline V CDR1 and CDR2: SGHRS, YFSETQ. V trimming: 2 bases; J trimming: 3 bases; junction bases outside the gene matches: 2. The CDR3 consists of 14 residues. CDR3 loop: CASSFTGDGNTIYF. DNA of the CDR3: TGCGCCAGCAGCTTCACAGGGGATGGAAACACCATATATTTT.

The sample holds one count of this clone. The CDR3 loop is CASSLAPSSDTQYF. The CDR3, as DNA: TGTGCCAGCAGCTTAGCTCCCAGTTCCGATACGCAGTATTTT. The chain joins TRBV11-2 to TRBJ2-3; no reliable D call. The germline gives CDR1 SGHAT, CDR2 FQNNGV. The CDR3 covers 14 residues. V shed 1 base and J shed 6 bases, with 11 bases lying between them. The full variable domain, with the rest looked up from reference TRBV11-2 and TRBJ2-3, is EAGVAQSPRYKIIEKRQSVAFWCNPISGHATLYWYQQILGQGPKLLIQFQNNGVVDDSQLPKDRFSAERLKGVDSTLKIQPAKLEDSAVYLCASSLAPSSDTQYFGPGTRLTVL.

V and J are TRBV5-6 and TRBJ2-5; a possible D gene is TRBD2 (6 bases). Trimming left V 0 bases short and J 3 bases short, with 9 bases between. This CDR3 is 14 amino acids long. The V gene's germline CDR1 is SGHDT and CDR2 YYEEEE. The CDR3 nucleotides are TGTGCCAGCAGCTTGGAGGGACTGGAAGAGACCCAGTACTTC. Translating it yields CASSLEGLEETQYF.

V gene TRBV7-2 combines with J gene TRBJ2-1, with 9 positions matching TRBD2. This CDR3 is built from 18 residues. V shed 3 bases, J shed 9 bases, and the junction held 18 bases outside the gene matches. The germline gives CDR1 SGHTA, CDR2 FQGNSA. The CDR3 bases are TGTGCCAGCAGCTTTGGCGGAGTCCCCGGACTAGCGAGATCTGAGCAGTTCTTC. Its protein product is CASSFGGVPGLARSEQFF.

The rearrangement links TRBV10-1 to TRBJ2-7; 11 bases line up with TRBD1. The J segment lost 7 bases and the V segment lost 3 bases, leaving 8 bases of the junction unmatched. The germline V gene has CDR1 WNHNN and CDR2 SYGVQD (reference sequence). This CDR3 contains 15 residues. As DNA, the CDR3 is TGCGCCAGCAGTGATAGGACAGGGGGCGCGGGGGAGCAGTACGTC. This gives the protein CASSDRTGGAGEQYV.

The rearrangement uses TRBV6-5 and TRBJ2-2, with D possibly matching TRBD1 (5 bases). This CDR3 is built from 15 residues. Trimming cost V 8 bases and J 1 base, with 14 bases left between them. Germline lookup yields CDR1 MNHEY and CDR2 SVGAGI. CDR3 in DNA: TGTGCCAGCGCTGGCAGGGCGATGAACACCGGGGAGCTGTTTTTT. This codes for CASAGRAMNTGELFF.

The gene calls are TRBV28 and TRBJ1-2, with D possibly matching TRBD1 (5 bases). The ends were cut back, 5 bases at V and 4 bases at J, with 8 bases in the middle. Germline V gene data show CDR1 as MDHEN and CDR2 as SYDVKM. The length of the CDR3 is 12 residues. The DNA of the CDR3 is TGTGCCAGCAGTCCCACAGGCTATGGCTACACCTTC. It codes for CASSPTGYGYTF.